The clone carrying this T cell receptor (beta chain) was found once. An input of about 0.45 to 1 ug of RNA was subjected to reverse transcription using random hexamers. The amplification used immunoSEQ multiplex PCR on TCR beta CDR3; it spanned 54 Vbeta and 13 Jbeta. TCRdb re-called the immunoSEQ multiplex PCR reads through MiXCR, storing one row per CDR3 protein. The sample shows 160,000 or so distinct CDR3 sequences, 85% to 95% of them seen only once. The sample originates from a study of CD8 T cells in Susac syndrome. Negative isolation yielded CD4+ and CD8+ T cells, and FACS enriched TEMRA cells. Germline values: CDR1 MNHEY, CDR2 SMNVEV (reference sequence). CDR3 length: 14 amino acids. V lost 7 bases to trimming and J lost 8 bases, with 17 bases between them.

The V and J genes are TRBV27 and TRBJ1-4, with unresolved D. What was sequenced was CD8+ T cells from PBMCs. The receptor was derived from a human donor with multiple sclerosis. The CDR3 region is CASTTQWESEKLFF. The DNA for the CDR3 is TGTGCCAGCACCACACAGTGGGAGAGCGAAAAACTGTTTTTT.